This T cell receptor beta chain was sequenced in a study of PD-L1 blockade in urothelial cancer. Trimming shortened V by 0 bases and J by 1 base, and 4 bases separated the two germline ends. The CDR3 is 13 residues long. CDR1 SGHRS and CDR2 YFSETQ come from the germline V gene. Data came from immunoSEQ multiplex PCR; TCRdb stores just in-frame clones and leaves some out. The table has approximately 19,000 clones, approximately 91% seen once. The time point: pretreatment peripheral blood. Sample: PBMCs, taken around atezolizumab (anti-PD-L1) treatment. The chain employs TRBV5-1 and TRBJ1-2; D not certain. The TCR originated in a man between 65 and 85 years old with urothelial cancer. DNA for the CDR3: TGCGCCAGCAGCTTGGGAGGTAACTATGGCTACACCTTC. Encoded protein: CASSLGGNYGYTF.